These 4 T cell receptor beta chains originate from one sample sequenced in a study of cytomegalovirus exposure and HLA in healthy donors. Amplification used 60 Vbeta primers and 13 Jbeta primers. Profiling relied on immunoSEQ multiplex PCR, and the TCRdb table lists in-frame clones only, not all of them. The data show about 190,000 clones, with roughly 90% seen just once and 0.9% to 1.2% held by the top ten. The sequencing input was PBMCs. These TCRs come from a boy aged 2 to 10 in good health and CMV-seronegative.

CDR3 nucleotide sequence: TGTGCCAGCTCACCGGACCAGGGGCAAGCTTTCTTT. This gives the protein CASSPDQGQAFF. This chain links TRBV18 with TRBJ1-1; a weak D match, TRBD1 (6 bases). With 3 bases removed from V and 9 bases from J, the gap between germline ends came to 11 bases. CDR1 KGHSH and CDR2 LQKENI come from the germline V gene. This CDR3 is 12 amino acids long.

This clone was counted between two and nine times. The chain uses TRBV29-1 and TRBJ2-7, with 12 positions matching TRBD2. This CDR3 has 13 residues. V dropped 4 bases and J dropped 4; count of bases not matched to a gene: 2. CDR1 is SQVTM, CDR2 ANQGSEA, per germline. The CDR3 nucleotides are TGCAGCGTTGTACTAGCGGGGGGATACGAGCAGTACTTC. It encodes CSVVLAGGYEQYF.

This chain connects TRBV11-3 to TRBJ2-1; perhaps TRBD1 as D (6 bases). Looked up from germline, CDR1 is SGHNT and CDR2 is YENEEA. The CDR3 consists of 16 residues. V was cut by 5 bases and J by 1 base, with 15 bases left in between. The DNA of the CDR3 is TGTGCCAGCAGCCAAGCCGGACAGAAATCCTACAATGAGCAGTTCTTC. It yields the protein CASSQAGQKSYNEQFF.

The V gene is TRBV7-9, the J gene TRBJ1-5; 7 bases are a match to TRBD1. The germline gives CDR1 SEHNR, CDR2 FQNEAQ (reference sequence). This CDR3 has 15 residues. The V gene end was trimmed by 6 bases and the J gene end by 2 bases; junction bases not matched to a gene: 7. CDR3 sequence: CASSSTGSGNQPQHF. The CDR3 bases are TGTGCCAGCAGTTCGACAGGGTCAGGCAATCAGCCCCAGCATTTT.